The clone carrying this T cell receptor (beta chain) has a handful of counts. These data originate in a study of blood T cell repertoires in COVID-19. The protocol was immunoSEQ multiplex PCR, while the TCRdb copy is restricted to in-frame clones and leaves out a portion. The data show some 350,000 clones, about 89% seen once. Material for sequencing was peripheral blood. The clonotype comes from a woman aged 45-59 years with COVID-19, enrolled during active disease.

The CDR3 DNA is TGTGCCAGCAGTTACTCAGACAGGGGCCTTTTCTTC. Protein sequence: CASSYSDRGLFF. The chain combines TRBV6-2 or TRBV6-3 with TRBJ2-1; TRBD1 agrees at 8 bases. V was pared by 0 bases and J by 16 bases, with 5 bases of the junction left unmatched. The CDR3 contains 12 residues. CDR1 is MNHEY and CDR2 is SVGEGT in the germline V gene.